Below, 25 T cell receptor beta chains from the same sample are listed, as sequenced in a study of cytomegalovirus exposure and HLA in healthy donors. Profiled with immunoSEQ multiplex PCR; TCRdb holds only in-frame clones, not every one. The sample has around 70,000 clones, 85% to 95% seen once. Sequencing was carried out using PBMCs. These receptors were collected from a young man in good health and CMV-seropositive.

This chain connects TRBV28 to TRBJ2-2; the match to TRBD1 covers 8 bases. The ends lost 3 bases at V and 3 bases at J; junction bases unmatched: 6. Germline V gene data show CDR1 as MDHEN and CDR2 as SYDVKM. The CDR3 is 16 residues long. CDR3 nucleotide sequence: TGTGCCAGCAGTTTCCCGGGACAGGACGACACCGGGGAGCTGTTTTTT. It specifies CASSFPGQDDTGELFF.

This rearrangement joins TRBV9 to TRBJ1-4; 9 nucleotides line up with TRBD1. Germline V lookup: CDR1 SGDLS, CDR2 YYNGEE. V lost 3 bases, J lost 8 bases, and 8 bases stayed unmatched. The CDR3 loop spans 15 amino acids. In DNA, the CDR3 is TGTGCCAGCAGCGGGACAGGGGCGGAGGTAGAAAAACTGTTTTTT. Its translation: CASSGTGAEVEKLFF.

This sequence joins TRBV27 and TRBJ2-7; D unclear. V was clipped by 8 bases and J by 5 bases, with 10 bases between them. This CDR3 has 11 residues. Germline lookup yields CDR1 MNHEY and CDR2 SMNVEV (reference sequence). The CDR3 region has the DNA TGTGCCAGCGGGCAGGTTGACGAGCAGTACTTC. Protein product: CASGQVDEQYF.

The chain carries TRBV5-5 and TRBJ2-7; TRBD2 matches 10 bases. The CDR3 is made up of 17 amino acids. Losses at the gene ends were 6 bases for V and 0 bases for J; bases not matched to a gene: 12. Germline V CDR1 and CDR2: SGHKS, YYEKEE (reference sequence). CDR3 loop: CASTGLSGRASSYEQYF. The CDR3 bases are TGTGCCAGCACCGGACTGAGCGGGAGGGCCAGCTCCTACGAGCAGTACTTC.

The CDR3 sequence is CASSLGGRTGELFF. The CDR3 DNA sequence: TGCGCCAGCAGCTTGGGGGGCCGGACCGGGGAGCTGTTTTTT. The V gene is TRBV5-1, the J gene TRBJ2-2, with a tentative D call TRBD1 (5 bases). The CDR3 is 14 residues long. Trimming shortened V by 0 bases and J by 5 bases, and 8 bases separated the two germline ends. Germline V gene lookup returns CDR1 SGHRS and CDR2 YFSETQ.

The chain has TRBV11-2 and TRBJ1-2; unclear D gene. Germline V CDR1 and CDR2: SGHAT, FQNNGV. Trimming cost V 0 bases and J 4 bases, with 9 bases left between them. This CDR3 is 14 amino acids long. The CDR3 DNA reads as TGTGCCAGCAGCTTAGAGCTTACCGGCTATGGCTACACCTTC. It encodes CASSLELTGYGYTF.

The chain uses TRBV2 and TRBJ2-1, with 7 bases fitting TRBD2. Per germline, CDR1 SNHLY and CDR2 FYNNEI. The CDR3 totals 14 residues. The J segment lost 0 bases and the V segment lost 9 bases, leaving 5 bases of the junction unmatched. CDR3 in DNA: TGTGCCAGGGGCGGGAGTCTCTCCTACAATGAGCAGTTCTTC. It translates to CARGGSLSYNEQFF.

This chain uses TRBV28 with TRBJ2-2; a weak D match, TRBD2 (5 bases). CDR1 and CDR2 (germline): MDHEN, SYDVKM. Trimming shortened V by 6 bases and J by 4 bases, and 12 bases separated the two germline ends. The CDR3 loop spans 14 amino acids. The chain's CDR3 is CASSPVGSTGELFF. The CDR3, as DNA: TGTGCCAGCAGCCCCGTGGGGAGCACCGGGGAGCTGTTTTTT.

This sequence joins TRBV28 and TRBJ2-5, with a weak D call TRBD2 (5 bases). The CDR3 runs 12 residues. The V gene's germline CDR1 is MDHEN and CDR2 SYDVKM. With 6 bases removed from V and 7 bases from J, the gap between germline ends came to 12 bases. The CDR3 loop is CASRRVEGTQYF. The CDR3 nucleotides are TGTGCCAGCAGGAGGGTTGAAGGGACCCAGTACTTC.

This clone came up once. The J gene is TRBJ1-1, the V gene TRBV19; D gene uncertain. Germline CDR1 reads LNHDA; CDR2 reads SQIVND (reference sequence). The CDR3 length is 15 residues. V lost 5 bases and J 3 bases, leaving 16 bases between the germline ends. The CDR3 region is CASSYAVGRDTEAFF. The CDR3 DNA sequence: TGTGCCAGTAGTTATGCCGTGGGGAGGGACACTGAAGCTTTCTTT.

This rearrangement joins TRBV9 to TRBJ2-1; 15 nucleotides agree with TRBD2. Germline-derived CDR1 and CDR2 are SGDLS and YYNGEE. CDR3 length: 18 residues. The trim removed 4 bases at V and 8 bases at J, leaving 13 bases unmatched. CDR3 sequence: CASSPRTSGRASPHEQFF. The CDR3 region has the DNA TGTGCCAGCAGCCCGCGGACTAGCGGGAGGGCCTCCCCCCATGAGCAGTTCTTC.

The genes are TRBV27 and TRBJ2-6; D may be TRBD1 (6 bases). From germline, CDR1 is MNHEY and CDR2 SMNVEV (reference sequence). The V gene lost 3 bases and the J gene lost 1 base, with 13 bases spanning the gap. This CDR3 region has 17 residues. The CDR3 DNA reads TGTGCCAGCAGTTTTTGGGAGCAGGGGTCTGGGGCCAACGTCCTGACTTTC. Residues: CASSFWEQGSGANVLTF.

The CDR3 protein is CASTLDSGGYNEQFF. The CDR3, as DNA: TGCGCCAGCACCCTAGACAGTGGTGGTTACAATGAGCAGTTCTTC. This chain links TRBV10-2 with TRBJ2-1; tentatively, D is TRBD1 (5 bases). V was cut by 7 bases and J by 4 bases, with 17 bases left in between. CDR1 WSHSY and CDR2 SAAADI come from the germline V gene. The CDR3 is 15 residues long.

The chain recombines TRBV19 with TRBJ2-5; 7 positions match TRBD2. This CDR3 is built from 14 residues. Looked up from germline, CDR1 is LNHDA and CDR2 is SQIVND (reference sequence). The V gene end was trimmed by 5 bases and the J gene end by 2 bases; junction bases not matched to a gene: 5. CDR3 loop: CASSSLAGQETQYF. As DNA, the CDR3 is TGTGCCAGTAGTTCCTTAGCGGGTCAAGAGACCCAGTACTTC.

This clone has only one observation. The CDR3 spells CASSFLGLAGDEQFF. The CDR3 DNA reads TGCGCCAGCAGCTTCTTGGGTTTAGCGGGAGATGAGCAGTTCTTC. The chain carries TRBV5-1 and TRBJ2-1, with TRBD2 identical over 9 bases. Germline CDR1 SGHRS, CDR2 YFSETQ. V trimming: 2 bases; J trimming: 8 bases; junction bases outside the gene matches: 8. The CDR3 has 15 amino acids.

J is TRBJ2-2 and V is TRBV5-1; TRBD2 matches 12 bases. This CDR3 has 18 residues. Germline V gene data show CDR1 as SGHRS and CDR2 as YFSETQ. V lost 1 base to trimming and J lost 0 bases; unmatched junction nucleotides: 4. CDR3 in amino acids: CASSLLAGGSANTGELFF. The CDR3 DNA sequence: TGCGCCAGCAGCTTGCTAGCGGGAGGGTCCGCGAACACCGGGGAGCTGTTTTTT.

This clone is a singleton in its sample. The rearrangement links TRBV2 to TRBJ1-4; maybe TRBD1 (6 bases). V lost 11 bases and J 8 bases, leaving 18 bases between the germline ends. The CDR3 is 13 amino acids. The germline gives CDR1 SNHLY, CDR2 FYNNEI. Here the CDR3 reads CAGSRGAGEKLFF. The CDR3 DNA is TGTGCCGGTAGCCGGGGGGCTGGAGAAAAACTGTTTTTT.

J is TRBJ2-7 and V is TRBV4-1; maybe TRBD2 (5 bases). Germline lookup yields CDR1 MGHRA and CDR2 YSYEKL. Trimming shortened V by 2 bases and J by 2 bases, and 16 bases separated the two germline ends. The CDR3 consists of 16 residues. CDR3 coding DNA: TGCGCCAGCAGCCAACAACAACTAGTCACGACCTACGAGCAGTACTTC. Translated: CASSQQQLVTTYEQYF.

The V call is TRBV27, the J call TRBJ2-7; 13 nucleotides line up with TRBD2. The germline V gene encodes CDR1 MNHEY and CDR2 SMNVEV (reference sequence). V trimming: 6 bases; J trimming: 3 bases; junction bases outside the gene matches: 5. There are 15 residues in the CDR3. CDR3 sequence: CASSHRLAGGYEQYF. DNA for the CDR3: TGTGCCAGCAGCCATCGACTAGCGGGGGGCTACGAGCAGTACTTC.

The V and J genes are TRBV5-1 and TRBJ2-7; the D gene is possibly TRBD1 (6 bases). CDR3 length: 14 amino acids. With 7 bases removed from V and 8 bases from J, the gap between germline ends came to 22 bases. Per the germline V gene, CDR1 is SGHRS and CDR2 is YFSETQ. The CDR3 DNA reads as TGCGCCAGCGAAAGTACCGGACAGCCTACGAAGCAGTACTTC. Its protein is CASESTGQPTKQYF.

The chain joins TRBV4-1 to TRBJ2-7; 7 bases map to TRBD2. With 1 base clipped from V and 6 bases from J, the junction kept 9 bases outside the gene matches. The V gene's germline CDR1 is MGHRA and CDR2 YSYEKL. This CDR3 is built from 15 residues. CDR3 protein: CASSQVAGESGEQYF. Written as DNA, the CDR3 is TGCGCCAGCAGCCAAGTGGCGGGAGAATCGGGCGAGCAGTACTTC.

The rearrangement uses TRBV5-4 and TRBJ2-7; D might be TRBD1 (5 bases). The CDR3 has 12 amino acids. Per germline, CDR1 SGHNT and CDR2 YYREEE (reference sequence). The V gene lost 5 bases and the J gene lost 9 bases, with 15 bases spanning the gap. The CDR3 sequence: CASSLNPGRQYF. The CDR3 nucleotides read TGTGCCAGCAGTTTGAACCCAGGGCGGCAGTACTTC.

Comments on this clone: The germline gene is not matched at one end of the junction; a read error may be the cause. V and J are TRBV6-1 and TRBJ2-4; TRBD1 might be the D (6 bases). This CDR3 is 13 amino acids long. Looked up from germline, CDR1 is MNHNS and CDR2 is SASEGT. The chain's CDR3 is CASSEAMTGPSNF. CDR3 coding DNA: TGTGCCAGCAGTGAAGCGATGACAGGCCCTTCGAACTTC.

The V and J genes are TRBV28 and TRBJ2-7, with no clear D. This CDR3 has 11 residues. Germline V gene sequence: CDR1 MDHEN, CDR2 SYDVKM. This CDR3 is CACSSSYEQYF. The CDR3 DNA reads as TGTGCTTGCTCCAGCTCCTACGAGCAGTACTTC.

The V and J genes are TRBV6-5 and TRBJ2-7, with TRBD2 identical over 11 bases. Trimming at V came to 4 bases and at J to 7 bases, leaving 12 bases not matched to a gene. The CDR3 covers 16 residues. CDR1 and CDR2 from the germline V gene are MNHEY and SVGAGI. In DNA form, the CDR3 reads TGTGCCAGCAGTTTAAAGACTAGCGGGATTATGCGAGAGCAGTACTTC. Its translation: CASSLKTSGIMREQYF.